This T cell receptor (beta chain) appears in the sequencing data of a study of blood T cell repertoires in COVID-19. Across the study: The study drew acute and convalescent COVID-19 samples from the United States, Italy and Spain. PBMCs, B-cell-depleted T cells, or T cells were the source of the cDNA or gDNA that made up the material.

V shed 3 bases, J shed 2 bases, and the junction held 11 bases outside the gene matches. Germline CDR1 reads KGHSH; CDR2 reads LQKENI. This CDR3 contains 17 residues. Original data processing: Estimation of nucleated cell counts relied on the amplification of reference gene primers. Some clones are missing from TCRdb's copy, which holds only in-frame ones; the method was immunoSEQ multiplex PCR. V and J calls and clone size follow that table, whereas D and trimming were derived from the DNA. The sample includes fewer than 50,000 clones, roughly 85% of them seen just once. The chain has TRBV18 and TRBJ1-1, with 8 positions matching TRBD1. This TCR came from a man aged 60-69 years with COVID-19, enrolled during active disease. The specimen was peripheral blood. The CDR3 DNA is TGTGCCAGCTCACCCCTTCTTGGGACAGGAGATAACACTGAAGCTTTCTTT. Protein: CASSPLLGTGDNTEAFF.